The rows below give T cell receptor beta chains drawn from one sample of a study of cytomegalovirus exposure and HLA in healthy donors. The assay was immunoSEQ multiplex PCR, and TCRdb's table has in-frame clones only and misses some. This sample yields about 56,000 clones, of which 93% are seen a single time; around 1.7% belongs to the top ten. The sample was PBMCs. The receptor set was obtained from a woman aged 18-29 years in good health and CMV-seropositive. Both conserved end residues are part of each CDR3. The D gene is left open where the match is weak. Only part of the rows carry a size: once, few, many, or a class if the clone is expanded.

v_gene,j_gene,abundance,d_gene,CDR3aa,CDR3nt
TRBV4-3,TRBJ2-3,.,TRBD2,CASSQPSGVGADTQYF,TGCGCCAGCAGCCAACCTAGCGGGGTGGGCGCAGATACGCAGTATTTT
TRBV7-9,TRBJ2-2,.,TRBD2,CASSPLRGAIANTGELFF,TGTGCCAGCAGCCCGTTGCGGGGGGCAATAGCGAACACCGGGGAGCTGTTTTTT
TRBV2,TRBJ1-5,.,.,CASSAIKERPQHF,TGTGCCAGCAGTGCCATTAAGGAGAGGCCCCAGCATTTT
TRBV7-2,TRBJ1-4,.,.,CASSSGQPNEKLFF,TGTGCCAGCAGCTCCGGACAGCCTAATGAAAAACTGTTTTTT
TRBV5-5,TRBJ2-3,.,.,CASSLTRVDTQYF,TGTGCCAGCAGCTTGACCCGAGTAGATACGCAGTATTTT
TRBV29-1,TRBJ2-5,once,TRBD1,CSVDTTARGQMETQYF,TGCAGCGTTGACACCACCGCCAGGGGGCAGATGGAGACCCAGTACTTC
TRBV7-9,TRBJ2-7,.,.,CASSRTSAVSYEQYF,TGTGCCAGCAGCCGTACCTCGGCGGTTTCCTACGAGCAGTACTTC
TRBV5-4,TRBJ1-1,.,.,CASSHNYKNTEAFF,TGTGCCAGCAGCCACAACTACAAGAACACTGAAGCTTTCTTT
TRBV6-1,TRBJ2-7,.,TRBD1,CASGPGGAVEQYF,TGTGCCAGCGGCCCAGGGGGCGCGGTGGAGCAGTACTTC
TRBV5-1,TRBJ2-1,.,.,CASSLLDRPNYNEQFF,TGCGCCAGCAGCTTGTTAGACAGGCCAAACTACAATGAGCAGTTCTTC
TRBV19,TRBJ2-3,.,.,CASKVWASSADTQYF,TGTGCCAGTAAGGTATGGGCCAGCTCCGCGGATACGCAGTATTTT
TRBV7-9,TRBJ1-1,.,.,CASSSGWAATEAFF,TGTGCCAGCAGCTCCGGATGGGCCGCCACTGAAGCTTTCTTT
TRBV4-3,TRBJ2-5,.,TRBD2,CASSLGTSGGETQYF,TGCGCCAGCAGCCTTGGGACTAGCGGGGGGGAGACCCAGTACTTC
TRBV6-1,TRBJ2-7,.,.,CASSEAGGSYEQYF,TGTGCCAGCAGTGAAGCGGGGGGCTCCTACGAGCAGTACTTC
TRBV6-6,TRBJ2-3,.,.,CASSAGQNTQYF,TGTGCCAGCTCGGCTGGGCAGAATACGCAGTATTTT
TRBV7-2,TRBJ2-7,.,.,CASSSEYRSSEQYF,TGTGCCAGCAGCTCTGAATACAGGAGCTCCGAGCAGTACTTC
TRBV6-5,TRBJ1-1,.,TRBD1,CASSWDRLNTEAFF,TGTGCCAGCAGCTGGGACAGGCTGAACACTGAAGCTTTCTTT
TRBV27,TRBJ2-7,.,TRBD1,CASTDRVRDEQYF,TGTGCCAGCACCGACAGGGTTCGCGACGAGCAGTACTTC